This is a list of T cell receptor beta chains from one sample in a study of blood T cells in healthy people across ages. Each CDR3 protein gets one entry after TCRdb re-called the 5' RACE reads with MiXCR. The table has some 1.7 million distinct CDR3 sequences, about 30% seen once; the top ten hold 7.7%. Sequencing was done on a sample of blood. The receptors were sampled from a woman aged 30 to 39 in good health. CDR3s include the opening cysteine and the closing phenylalanine or tryptophan. The order of the fields is clone size, V gene, J gene, D gene, CDR3 protein, CDR3 DNA. D genes are given only for firm matches. Some rows have no size entry. The others give once, few or many, or a class for an expanded clone.

abundance: many; v_gene: TRBV20-1; j_gene: TRBJ1-5; d_gene: TRBD1; CDR3aa: CSASSPGQESQPQHF; CDR3nt: TGCAGTGCTTCCTCCCCGGGACAGGAGAGTCAGCCCCAGCATTTT
abundance: many; v_gene: TRBV29-1; j_gene: TRBJ2-7; d_gene: NA; CDR3aa: CSVGDGEQYF; CDR3nt: TGCAGCGTTGGTGACGGGGAGCAGTACTTC
abundance: many; v_gene: TRBV7-2; j_gene: TRBJ2-7; d_gene: TRBD1; CDR3aa: CASSPGTGEDEQYF; CDR3nt: TGTGCCAGCAGCCCCGGGACAGGGGAAGACGAGCAGTACTTC
abundance: few; v_gene: TRBV5-1; j_gene: TRBJ2-3; d_gene: NA; CDR3aa: CASSPERDADAQYF; CDR3nt: TGCGCCAGCAGCCCGGAGAGGGATGCTGATGCGCAGTATTTT
abundance: NA; v_gene: TRBV2; j_gene: TRBJ2-1; d_gene: NA; CDR3aa: CASSDHGEQFF; CDR3nt: TGTGCCAGCAGTGACCATGGGGAGCAGTTCTTC
abundance: NA; v_gene: TRBV15; j_gene: TRBJ2-3; d_gene: NA; CDR3aa: CATNPASSTDTQYF; CDR3nt: TGTGCCACAAACCCCGCTTCTAGCACAGATACGCAGTATTTT
abundance: NA; v_gene: TRBV7-9; j_gene: TRBJ1-3; d_gene: TRBD1; CDR3aa: CASSLGDRSGNTIYF; CDR3nt: TGTGCCAGCAGCTTAGGGGACAGGTCTGGAAACACCATATATTTT
abundance: many; v_gene: TRBV29-1; j_gene: TRBJ2-4; d_gene: NA; CDR3aa: CSVGDVQNIQYF; CDR3nt: TGCAGCGTTGGGGACGTACAAAACATTCAGTACTTC
abundance: NA; v_gene: TRBV6-5; j_gene: TRBJ1-4; d_gene: NA; CDR3aa: CASSQAAGKLFF; CDR3nt: TGTGCCAGCAGTCAAGCGGCGGGGAAACTGTTTTTT
abundance: NA; v_gene: TRBV7-9; j_gene: TRBJ2-1; d_gene: TRBD2; CDR3aa: CASEREGAYNEQFF; CDR3nt: TGTGCCAGCGAGCGGGAGGGCGCCTACAATGAGCAGTTCTTC
abundance: many; v_gene: TRBV15; j_gene: TRBJ2-1; d_gene: NA; CDR3aa: CATSRLETDEQFF; CDR3nt: TGTGCCACCTCCCGACTTGAGACGGATGAGCAGTTCTTC
abundance: NA; v_gene: TRBV28; j_gene: TRBJ2-7; d_gene: TRBD2; CDR3aa: CASSPGTTIYEQYF; CDR3nt: TGTGCCAGCAGTCCCGGGACTACAATCTACGAGCAGTACTTC
abundance: NA; v_gene: TRBV18; j_gene: TRBJ2-5; d_gene: NA; CDR3aa: CASSPKLGLQETQYF; CDR3nt: TGTGCCAGCTCACCAAAACTGGGCCTGCAAGAGACCCAGTACTTC
abundance: many; v_gene: TRBV12-5; j_gene: TRBJ2-4; d_gene: TRBD1; CDR3aa: CASARQGYIQYF; CDR3nt: TGTGCTAGTGCCAGACAGGGTTACATTCAGTACTTC
abundance: NA; v_gene: TRBV20-1; j_gene: TRBJ1-4; d_gene: NA; CDR3aa: CSGLGQSGEKLFF; CDR3nt: TGCAGTGGCCTGGGCCAATCGGGGGAAAAACTGTTTTTT
abundance: many; v_gene: TRBV4-1; j_gene: TRBJ2-4; d_gene: NA; CDR3aa: CASSQVQGRELAKNIQYF; CDR3nt: TGCGCCAGCAGCCAAGTGCAGGGAAGGGAGCTAGCCAAAAACATTCAGTACTTC
abundance: many; v_gene: TRBV4-3; j_gene: TRBJ2-1; d_gene: NA; CDR3aa: CASSQVVGQGEQFF; CDR3nt: TGCGCCAGCAGCCAGGTAGTAGGGCAAGGGGAGCAGTTCTTC
abundance: NA; v_gene: TRBV5-1; j_gene: TRBJ2-7; d_gene: NA; CDR3aa: CASGSTEGAYEQYF; CDR3nt: TGCGCCAGCGGATCGACCGAGGGAGCCTACGAGCAGTACTTC
abundance: NA; v_gene: TRBV3-1; j_gene: TRBJ2-5; d_gene: TRBD1; CDR3aa: CASSQVRTGGRETQYF; CDR3nt: TGTGCCAGCAGCCAAGTGAGGACAGGGGGCCGGGAGACCCAGTACTTC
abundance: NA; v_gene: TRBV7-3; j_gene: TRBJ2-5; d_gene: TRBD2; CDR3aa: CASSLMWGLSEETQYF; CDR3nt: TGTGCCAGCAGCTTAATGTGGGGACTATCGGAAGAGACCCAGTACTTC